This T cell receptor (beta chain) was documented in a study of CD8+ T cells in alopecia areata. Study at large: Among treated patients, oral tofacitinib was administered at 5 to 10 mg twice daily.

There are 14 residues in the CDR3. The germline gives CDR1 SGDLS, CDR2 YYNGEE. Trimming stripped 6 bases from V and 4 bases from J, with 16 bases between. Lesional scalp punch biopsies and peripheral blood were collected from alopecia areata patients. Extracted RNA was reverse transcribed, and the resulting cDNA served as sequencing template. Sequencing was performed with immunoSEQ multiplex PCR; in TCRdb, only in-frame clones are kept and a portion is missing. The sample lists over 95,000 clones; around 45% were seen once. The gene calls are TRBV9 and TRBJ2-5; D is possibly TRBD2 (7 bases). The sequence was obtained from a human donor with alopecia areata. The specimen sequenced was CD4+ T cells sorted from blood. The CDR3 here is CASNGGRRRETQYF. The CDR3 DNA reads TGTGCCAGCAACGGGGGGCGACGGCGAGAGACCCAGTACTTC.